This TCR beta chain is from a study of response to subunit inactivated influenza vaccine. Study outcomes and limitations: Few new T cells, the authors suggested, are recruited by each seasonal influenza vaccination.

The junction had 2 bases not matched to a gene; V was cut back by 2 bases and J by 0 bases. This CDR3 comprises 15 residues. CDR1 is MNHEY, CDR2 SVGEGT, per germline. TCRdb re-analysed the RT-PCR reads in MiXCR, keeping a single row per CDR3 protein. The sample has around 530,000 distinct CDR3 sequences; more than 15% are singletons. Remarks on this clonotype: What it binds is not known.

This receptor was taken from a man between 50 and 75 years old who received an inactivated influenza vaccine. The input for sequencing was CD4+ T cells sorted from PBMCs, taken roughly 24 months after vaccination. The chain carries TRBV6-2 or TRBV6-3 and TRBJ2-7; 9 bases align to TRBD2. The CDR3 coding sequence is TGTGCCAGCAGTTACAGTAGCGGGAGCTCCTACGAGCAGTACTTC. Its translation is CASSYSSGSSYEQYF.